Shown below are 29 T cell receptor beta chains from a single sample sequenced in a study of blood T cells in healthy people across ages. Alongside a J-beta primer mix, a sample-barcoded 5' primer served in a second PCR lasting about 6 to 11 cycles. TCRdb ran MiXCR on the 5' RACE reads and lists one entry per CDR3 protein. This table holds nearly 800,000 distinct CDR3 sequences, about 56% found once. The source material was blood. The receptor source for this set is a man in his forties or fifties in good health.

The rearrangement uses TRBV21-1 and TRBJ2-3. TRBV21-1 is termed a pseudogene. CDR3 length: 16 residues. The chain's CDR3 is CASSNGYDGDTDTQYF. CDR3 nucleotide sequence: TGTGCCAGCAGCAACGGGTACGACGGGGACACAGATACGCAGTATTTT.

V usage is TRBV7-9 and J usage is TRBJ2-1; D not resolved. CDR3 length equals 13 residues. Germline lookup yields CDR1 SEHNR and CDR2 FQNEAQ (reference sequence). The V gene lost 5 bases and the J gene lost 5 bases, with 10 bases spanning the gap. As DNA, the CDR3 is TGTGCCAGCAGCCCGTCGGCCCACAATGAGCAGTTCTTC. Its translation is CASSPSAHNEQFF.

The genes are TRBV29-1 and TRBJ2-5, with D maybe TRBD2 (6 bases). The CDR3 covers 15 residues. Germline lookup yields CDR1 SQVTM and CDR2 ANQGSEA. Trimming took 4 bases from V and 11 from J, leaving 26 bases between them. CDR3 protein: CSVVGDGLTYNEQYF. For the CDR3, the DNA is TGCAGCGTTGTGGGCGACGGACTAACCTACAATGAGCAGTACTTC. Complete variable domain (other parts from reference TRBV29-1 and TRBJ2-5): SAVISQKPSRDICQRGTSLTIQCQVDSQVTMMFWYRQQPGQSLTLIATANQGSEATYESGFVIDKFPISRPNLTFSTLTVSNMSPEDSSIYLCSVVGDGLTYNEQYFGPGTRLLVL.

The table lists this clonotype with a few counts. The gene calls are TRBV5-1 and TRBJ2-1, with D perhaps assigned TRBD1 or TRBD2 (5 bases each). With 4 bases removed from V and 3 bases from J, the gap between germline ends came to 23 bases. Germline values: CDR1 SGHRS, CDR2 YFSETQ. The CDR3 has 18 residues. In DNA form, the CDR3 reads TGCGCCAGCAGCCGGGGCTCGAATACAGGAGAGAACTACAATGAGCAGTTCTTC. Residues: CASSRGSNTGENYNEQFF. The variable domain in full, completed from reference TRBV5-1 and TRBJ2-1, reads KAGVTQTPRYLIKTRGQQVTLSCSPISGHRSVSWYQQTPGQGLQFLFEYFSETQRNKGNFPGRFSGRQFSNSRSEMNVSTLELGDSALYLCASSRGSNTGENYNEQFFGPGTRLTVL.

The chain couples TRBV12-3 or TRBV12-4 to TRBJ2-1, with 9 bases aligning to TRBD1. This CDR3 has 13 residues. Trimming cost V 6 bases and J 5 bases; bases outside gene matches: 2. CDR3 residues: CASRGTGHNEQFF. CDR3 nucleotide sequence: TGTGCCAGCAGGGGGACAGGGCACAATGAGCAGTTCTTC.

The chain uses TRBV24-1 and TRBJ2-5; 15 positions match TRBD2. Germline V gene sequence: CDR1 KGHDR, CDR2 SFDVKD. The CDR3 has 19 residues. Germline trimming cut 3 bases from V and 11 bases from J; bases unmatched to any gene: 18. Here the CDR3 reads CATSDLGTSGGPHYNEQYF. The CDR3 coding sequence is TGTGCCACCAGTGATCTCGGGACTAGCGGGGGGCCCCACTACAATGAGCAGTACTTC.

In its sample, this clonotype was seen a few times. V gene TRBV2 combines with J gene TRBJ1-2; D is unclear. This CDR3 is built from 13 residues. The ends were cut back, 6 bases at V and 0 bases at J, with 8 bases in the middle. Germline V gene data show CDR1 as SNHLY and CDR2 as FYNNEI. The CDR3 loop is CASRSEANYGYTF. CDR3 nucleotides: TGTGCCAGCAGGTCAGAAGCTAACTATGGCTACACCTTC. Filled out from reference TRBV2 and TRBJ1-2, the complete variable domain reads EPEVTQTPSHQVTQMGQEVILRCVPISNHLYFYWYRQILGQKVEFLVSFYNNEISEKSEIFDDQFSVERPDGSNFTLKIRSTKLEDSAMYFCASRSEANYGYTFGSGTRLTVV.

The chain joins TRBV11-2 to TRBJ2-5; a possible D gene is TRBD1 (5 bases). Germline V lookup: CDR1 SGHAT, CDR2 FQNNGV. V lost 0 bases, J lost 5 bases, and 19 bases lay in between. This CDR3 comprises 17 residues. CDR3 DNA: TGTGCCAGCAGCTTAGATTGGGGCAGGAAGTGGCAGGAGACCCAGTACTTC. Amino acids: CASSLDWGRKWQETQYF.

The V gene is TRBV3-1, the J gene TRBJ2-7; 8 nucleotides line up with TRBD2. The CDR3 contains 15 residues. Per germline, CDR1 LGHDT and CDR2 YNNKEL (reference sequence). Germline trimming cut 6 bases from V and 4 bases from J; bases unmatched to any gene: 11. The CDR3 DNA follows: TGTGCCAGCAGTCGTCGAGATAGCGGGATTTACGAGCAGTACTTC. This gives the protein CASSRRDSGIYEQYF.

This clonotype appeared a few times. The CDR3: CSVEFLTVNSYEQYF. The CDR3 DNA follows: TGCAGCGTTGAATTTCTGACAGTGAATTCCTACGAGCAGTACTTC. The rearrangement uses TRBV29-1 and TRBJ2-7, with D perhaps TRBD1 (5 bases). The CDR3 has 15 amino acids. The V end lost 2 bases, the J end lost 1 base, and 15 bases lay between the germline ends. Germline lookup yields CDR1 SQVTM and CDR2 ANQGSEA.

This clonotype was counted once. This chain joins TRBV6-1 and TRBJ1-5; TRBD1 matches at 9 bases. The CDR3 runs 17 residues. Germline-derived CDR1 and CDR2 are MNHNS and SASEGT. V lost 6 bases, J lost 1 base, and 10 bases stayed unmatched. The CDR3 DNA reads TGTGCCAGCAGGTTGGACAGGGGAAGTGAGAGCAATCAGCCCCAGCATTTT. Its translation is CASRLDRGSESNQPQHF.

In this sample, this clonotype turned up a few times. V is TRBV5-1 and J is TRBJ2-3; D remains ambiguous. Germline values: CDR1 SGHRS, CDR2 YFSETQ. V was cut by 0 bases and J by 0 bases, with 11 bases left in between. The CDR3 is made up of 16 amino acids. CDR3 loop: CASSLEGRSSTDTQYF. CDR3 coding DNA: TGCGCCAGCAGCTTGGAAGGCAGGTCTAGCACAGATACGCAGTATTTT.

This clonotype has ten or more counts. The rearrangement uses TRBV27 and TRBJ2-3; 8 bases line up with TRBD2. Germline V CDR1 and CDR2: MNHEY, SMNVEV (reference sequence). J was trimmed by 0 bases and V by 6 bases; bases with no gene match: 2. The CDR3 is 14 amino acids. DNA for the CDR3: TGTGCCAGCAGCCCTAGCGGGAGCACAGATACGCAGTATTTT. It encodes CASSPSGSTDTQYF.

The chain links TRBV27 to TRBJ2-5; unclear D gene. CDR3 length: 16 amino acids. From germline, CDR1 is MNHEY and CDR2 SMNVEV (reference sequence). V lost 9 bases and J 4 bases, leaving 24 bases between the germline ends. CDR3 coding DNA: TGTGCCAGTAGTCAAACGGTACTGCATTATTTAGAGACCCAGTACTTC. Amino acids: CASSQTVLHYLETQYF.

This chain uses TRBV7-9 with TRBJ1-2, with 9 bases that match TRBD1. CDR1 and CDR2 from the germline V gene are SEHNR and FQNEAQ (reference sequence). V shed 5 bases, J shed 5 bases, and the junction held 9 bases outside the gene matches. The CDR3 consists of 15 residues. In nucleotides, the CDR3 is TGTGCCAGCAGCGGCTGGGACAGGGCGGGGTATGGCTACACCTTC. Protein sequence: CASSGWDRAGYGYTF.

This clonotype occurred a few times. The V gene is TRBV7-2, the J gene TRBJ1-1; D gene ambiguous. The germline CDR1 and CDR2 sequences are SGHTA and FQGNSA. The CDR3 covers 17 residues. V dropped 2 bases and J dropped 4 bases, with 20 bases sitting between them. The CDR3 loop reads CASSLLNEDSFGTEAFF. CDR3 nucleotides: TGTGCCAGCAGCTTACTAAATGAGGATAGTTTTGGCACTGAAGCTTTCTTT.

CDR3 protein: CSAGGQGAYGYTF. The CDR3 DNA reads TGCAGTGCTGGCGGACAGGGAGCATATGGCTACACCTTC. The rearrangement joins TRBV20-1 to TRBJ1-2, with TRBD1 matching 8 bases. The CDR3 consists of 13 residues. CDR1 and CDR2 (germline): DFQATT, SNEGSKA (reference sequence). The V and J ends lost 5 bases and 5 bases, in that order; junction bases with no gene match: 7.

The CDR3 DNA follows: TGCGCCAGCAGCCTCCGGGACACCCGGGATTCACCCCTCCACTTT. This gives the protein CASSLRDTRDSPLHF. The chain uses TRBV5-1 and TRBJ1-6; D is perhaps TRBD1 (6 bases). The V gene's germline CDR1 is SGHRS and CDR2 YFSETQ. The CDR3 totals 15 residues. V was trimmed by 4 bases and J by 8 bases, leaving 16 bases between them.

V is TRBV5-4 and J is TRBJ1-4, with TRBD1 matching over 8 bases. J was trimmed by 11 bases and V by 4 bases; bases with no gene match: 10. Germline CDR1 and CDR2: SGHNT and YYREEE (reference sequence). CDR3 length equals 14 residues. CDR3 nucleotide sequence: TGTGCCAGCAGCGACCGGGACAGGTTCGGGAAACTGTTTTTT. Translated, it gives CASSDRDRFGKLFF. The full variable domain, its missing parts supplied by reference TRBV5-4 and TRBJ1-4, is ETGVTQSPTHLIKTRGQQVTLRCSSQSGHNTVSWYQQALGQGPQFIFQYYREEENGRGNFPPRFSGLQFPNYSSELNVNALELDDSALYLCASSDRDRFGKLFFGSGTQLSVL.

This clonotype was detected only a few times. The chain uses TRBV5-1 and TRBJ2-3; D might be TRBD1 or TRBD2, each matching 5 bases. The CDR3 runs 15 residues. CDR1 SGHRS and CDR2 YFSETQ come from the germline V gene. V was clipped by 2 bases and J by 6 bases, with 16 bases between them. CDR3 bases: TGCGCCAGCAGCTTCGGGACCCCAGATAGGGATACGCAGTATTTT. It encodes CASSFGTPDRDTQYF.

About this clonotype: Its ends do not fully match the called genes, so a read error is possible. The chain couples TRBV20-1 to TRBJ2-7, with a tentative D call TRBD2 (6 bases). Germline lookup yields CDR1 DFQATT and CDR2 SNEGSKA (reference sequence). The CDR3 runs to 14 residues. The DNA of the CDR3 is TGCAGTGCTAGAGGGCGGGACCACTCCTTCGAGCAGTACTTC. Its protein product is CSARGRDHSFEQYF.

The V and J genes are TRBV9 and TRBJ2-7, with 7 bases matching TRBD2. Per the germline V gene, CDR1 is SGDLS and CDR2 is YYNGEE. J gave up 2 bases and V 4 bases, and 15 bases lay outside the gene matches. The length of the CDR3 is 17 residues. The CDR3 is CASSKDIGGSFPYEQYF. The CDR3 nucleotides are TGTGCCAGCAGCAAGGACATTGGCGGGAGCTTCCCCTACGAGCAGTACTTC.

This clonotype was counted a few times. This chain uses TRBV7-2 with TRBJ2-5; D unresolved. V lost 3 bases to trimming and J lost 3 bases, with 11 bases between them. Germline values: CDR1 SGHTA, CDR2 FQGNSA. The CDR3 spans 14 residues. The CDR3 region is CASSFRSGEETQYF. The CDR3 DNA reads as TGTGCCAGCAGCTTTCGGTCAGGAGAAGAGACCCAGTACTTC.

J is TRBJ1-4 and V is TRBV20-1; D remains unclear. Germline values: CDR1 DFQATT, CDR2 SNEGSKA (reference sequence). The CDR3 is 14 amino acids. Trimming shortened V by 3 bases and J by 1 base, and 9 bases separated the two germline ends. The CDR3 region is CSARSAGTNEKLFF. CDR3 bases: TGCAGTGCTAGGTCGGCTGGAACTAATGAAAAACTGTTTTTT.

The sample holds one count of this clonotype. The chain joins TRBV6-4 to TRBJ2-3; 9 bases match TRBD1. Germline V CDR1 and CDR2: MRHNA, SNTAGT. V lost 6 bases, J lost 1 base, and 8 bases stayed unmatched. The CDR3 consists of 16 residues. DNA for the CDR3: TGTGCCAGCAGCAAGTTTGGGACAGGGCGCACAGATACGCAGTATTTT. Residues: CASSKFGTGRTDTQYF.

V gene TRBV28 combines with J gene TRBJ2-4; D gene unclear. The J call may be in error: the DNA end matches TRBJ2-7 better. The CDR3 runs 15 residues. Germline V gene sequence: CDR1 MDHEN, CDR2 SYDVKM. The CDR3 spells CASSPPLPLPYEQYF. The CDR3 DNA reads TGTGCCAGCAGTCCCCCCCTCCCGCTCCCCTACGAGCAGTACTTC.

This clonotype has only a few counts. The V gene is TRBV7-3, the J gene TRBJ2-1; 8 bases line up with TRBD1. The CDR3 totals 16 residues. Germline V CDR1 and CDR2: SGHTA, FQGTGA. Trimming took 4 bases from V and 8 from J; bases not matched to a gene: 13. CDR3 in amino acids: CASSSYRGSGADEQFF. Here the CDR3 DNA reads TGTGCCAGCAGCTCCTACAGGGGGAGCGGCGCCGATGAGCAGTTCTTC.

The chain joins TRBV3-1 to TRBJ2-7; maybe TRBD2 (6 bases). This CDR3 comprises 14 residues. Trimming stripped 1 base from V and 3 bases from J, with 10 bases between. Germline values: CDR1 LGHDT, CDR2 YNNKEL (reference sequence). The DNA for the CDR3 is TGTGCCAGCAGCCAAGGGCCTAGCGTCTACGAGCAGTACTTC. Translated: CASSQGPSVYEQYF.

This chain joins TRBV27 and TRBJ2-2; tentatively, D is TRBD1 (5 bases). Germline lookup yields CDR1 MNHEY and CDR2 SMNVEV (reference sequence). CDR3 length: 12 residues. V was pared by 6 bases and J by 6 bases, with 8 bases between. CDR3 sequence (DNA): TGTGCCAGCAGCAGGGTTGCCGGGGAGCTGTTTTTT. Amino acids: CASSRVAGELFF.